The rows below give T cell receptor beta chains drawn from one sample of a study of Ad26.COV2.S vaccination and SARS-CoV-2 variants. Profiled with immunoSEQ multiplex PCR; TCRdb holds only in-frame clones, not every one. The sample yields around 270,000 clones, around 88% seen once. The specimen comprised peripheral blood, sampled in a trial of Ad26.COV2.S vaccine versus placebo. These receptors came from a person aged 18-60 years who received the Ad26.COV2.S COVID-19 vaccine or a placebo. Each CDR3 is given with its conserved first and last residue. A D gene is named only where the DNA matches it firmly. Expanded clones are given a class, and other clones once, few, many or no size at all.

V: TRBV27; D: -; size: -; J: TRBJ1-5; CDR3: CASSLSTWGHQPQHF; DNA: TGTGCCAGCAGTTTATCGACTTGGGGCCATCAGCCCCAGCATTTT
V: TRBV14; D: TRBD1; size: -; J: TRBJ1-3; CDR3: CASSLTGKLAGNTIYF; DNA: TGTGCCAGCAGCCTGACAGGGAAATTGGCTGGAAACACCATATATTTT
V: TRBV30; D: -; size: -; J: TRBJ1-2; CDR3: CAWKARNYGYTF; DNA: TGTGCCTGGAAGGCAAGAAACTATGGCTACACCTTC
V: TRBV3-1/TRBV3-2; D: TRBD1; size: -; J: TRBJ2-4; CDR3: CASSQVGDSRRNIQYF; DNA: TGTGCCAGCAGCCAAGTGGGGGACAGTCGACGAAACATTCAGTACTTC
V: TRBV9; D: -; size: -; J: TRBJ2-5; CDR3: CASSPTVPGETQYF; DNA: TGTGCCAGCAGCCCAACAGTACCGGGGGAGACCCAGTACTTC
V: TRBV11-3; D: TRBD1; size: -; J: TRBJ2-2; CDR3: CASSPGTGRTGELFF; DNA: TGTGCCAGCAGCCCCGGGACAGGGAGGACCGGGGAGCTGTTTTTT
V: TRBV2; D: -; size: -; J: TRBJ1-6; CDR3: CASKRRAAANSPLHF; DNA: TGTGCCAGCAAACGGAGGGCTGCAGCTAATTCACCCCTCCACTTT
V: TRBV5-4; D: TRBD2; size: -; J: TRBJ2-5; CDR3: CASRPGGGGARETQYF; DNA: TGTGCCAGCAGACCGGGAGGCGGGGGGGCCAGGGAGACCCAGTACTTC
V: TRBV7-3; D: -; size: -; J: TRBJ2-3; CDR3: CASSLMHSTDTQYF; DNA: TGTGCCAGCAGCTTAATGCACAGCACAGATACGCAGTATTTT
V: TRBV18; D: -; size: -; J: TRBJ2-4; CDR3: CASSLGDQGNIQYF; DNA: TGTGCCAGCTCACTGGGAGATCAGGGAAACATTCAGTACTTC
V: TRBV14; D: -; size: few; J: TRBJ2-1; CDR3: CASSVIGFEVGNEQFF; DNA: TGTGCCAGCAGCGTCATAGGATTCGAGGTCGGCAATGAGCAGTTCTTC
V: TRBV5-1; D: TRBD2; size: once; J: TRBJ2-3; CDR3: CASSFGLAGGRTDTQYF; DNA: TGCGCCAGCAGCTTCGGACTAGCGGGAGGTAGGACAGATACGCAGTATTTT
V: TRBV7-2; D: -; size: -; J: TRBJ2-3; CDR3: CASSYLNGVTDTQYF; DNA: TGTGCCAGCAGCTACCTAAACGGGGTGACAGATACGCAGTATTTT
V: TRBV7-9; D: -; size: -; J: TRBJ2-3; CDR3: CASSFEKVTQYF; DNA: TGTGCCAGCAGCTTTGAGAAAGTTACGCAGTATTTT
V: TRBV19; D: -; size: -; J: TRBJ1-1; CDR3: CASRARIDNQNTEAFF; DNA: TGTGCCAGTAGGGCGAGAATCGACAACCAGAACACTGAAGCTTTCTTT
V: TRBV19; D: -; size: -; J: TRBJ2-2; CDR3: CASSSKQKGNTGELFF; DNA: TGTGCCAGTAGCTCTAAACAGAAAGGGAACACCGGGGAGCTGTTTTTT
V: TRBV27; D: TRBD2; size: -; J: TRBJ2-5; CDR3: CASSPNLPGLAGAISKETQYF; DNA: TGTGCCAGCAGTCCCAACCTCCCGGGACTAGCGGGAGCGATTTCAAAAGAGACCCAGTACTTC
V: TRBV7-6; D: -; size: -; J: TRBJ2-7; CDR3: CASSLNVGVAYEQYF; DNA: TGTGCCAGCAGCTTAAATGTAGGGGTCGCCTACGAGCAGTACTTC
V: TRBV27; D: -; size: few; J: TRBJ2-7; CDR3: CASSFRRSSYEQYF; DNA: TGTGCCAGCAGTTTTCGGAGGTCTTCCTACGAGCAGTACTTC
V: TRBV18; D: -; size: -; J: TRBJ1-5; CDR3: CASSPRSGLSNQPQHF; DNA: TGTGCCAGCTCACCACGATCCGGCCTCTCCAATCAGCCCCAGCATTTT
V: TRBV7-9; D: TRBD2; size: once; J: TRBJ2-1; CDR3: CASSSVSSGNSYNEQFF; DNA: TGTGCCAGCAGCTCGGTCAGTAGCGGGAATTCCTACAATGAGCAGTTCTTC
V: TRBV4-1; D: -; size: -; J: TRBJ2-3; CDR3: CASSQDPPARTDTQYF; DNA: TGCGCCAGCAGCCAAGATCCCCCTGCCCGCACAGATACGCAGTATTTT
V: TRBV7-3; D: -; size: -; J: TRBJ2-5; CDR3: CASSYQGGRETQYF; DNA: TGTGCCAGCAGTTACCAGGGGGGCAGGGAGACCCAGTACTTC
V: TRBV30; D: -; size: -; J: TRBJ1-1; CDR3: CAWSKKSNTEAFF; DNA: TGTGCCTGGAGTAAGAAATCGAACACTGAAGCTTTCTTT